The sequence of this T cell receptor beta chain was determined in a study of shared clonotypes between healthy human individuals. Study-level points and caveats: The researchers took only blood, and tissue repertoires probably look different.

Concerning this clone: Its antigen is not identified.

Among the unsorted PBMC samples, replicate PCRs used around 270 ng DNA, approximately 30,000 T cell genomes. Clones were read by immunoSEQ multiplex PCR, and TCRdb kept only the in-frame ones, dropping some. The sample has fewer than 700,000 clones, around 80% seen once. Germline CDR1 and CDR2: MGHRA and YSYEKL. V was pared by 4 bases and J by 2 bases, with 11 bases between. This CDR3 has 15 amino acids. The sample comprised PBMCs. The sequence derives from a woman in her 40s in good health. Some clones in this sample may be carry-over from other donors' samples. V is TRBV4-1 and J is TRBJ2-2, with D possibly matching TRBD2 (5 bases). CDR3 coding DNA: TGCGCCAGCAGCCCTGACTACCTTAACACCGGGGAGCTGTTTTTT. Translating it yields CASSPDYLNTGELFF.